Listed below are T cell receptor beta chains from one sample, sequenced in a study of blood T cell repertoires in COVID-19. Produced via immunoSEQ multiplex PCR; TCRdb's table is partial and in-frame only. In the table there are roughly 120,000 clones, roughly four fifths of which are singletons. Input material: peripheral blood. These receptors originate from a man at least 80 years old with COVID-19, enrolled during active disease. The CDR3 runs from the conserved cysteine through the conserved F or W. Each record gives: V gene, J gene, D gene, clone size, CDR3 protein, CDR3 DNA. The D gene is left open where the match is weak. The size field is filled for only some rows; it gives once, few, many or a size class.

v_gene: TRBV7-8
j_gene: TRBJ2-1
d_gene: -
abundance: few
CDR3aa: CASSLRQGTFYNEQFF
CDR3nt: TGTGCCAGCAGCTTAAGGCAGGGGACCTTCTACAATGAGCAGTTCTTC

v_gene: TRBV4-2
j_gene: TRBJ1-5
d_gene: -
abundance: few
CDR3aa: CASSQDSGVGQPQHF
CDR3nt: TGTGCCAGCAGCCAAGACTCAGGGGTTGGGCAGCCCCAGCATTTT

v_gene: TRBV11-2
j_gene: TRBJ2-7
d_gene: -
abundance: few
CDR3aa: CASSLVDASSSGYEQYF
CDR3nt: TGTGCCAGCAGCTTAGTAGATGCTAGCAGCTCGGGCTACGAGCAGTACTTC

v_gene: TRBV14
j_gene: TRBJ1-1
d_gene: TRBD1
abundance: -
CDR3aa: CASSNDRGTEAFF
CDR3nt: TGTGCCAGCAGCAACGACAGGGGCACTGAAGCTTTCTTT

v_gene: TRBV12-1
j_gene: TRBJ2-1
d_gene: -
abundance: few
CDR3aa: CASSWSGRPYNEQFF
CDR3nt: TGTGCCAGCAGTTGGAGCGGGAGGCCCTACAATGAGCAGTTCTTC

v_gene: TRBV2
j_gene: TRBJ1-1
d_gene: TRBD1
abundance: -
CDR3aa: CASSGDRGRAFF
CDR3nt: TGTGCCAGCAGTGGGGACAGGGGTAGAGCTTTCTTT

v_gene: TRBV7-9
j_gene: TRBJ1-5
d_gene: -
abundance: -
CDR3aa: CASVTGLDQPQHF
CDR3nt: TGTGCCAGCGTTACAGGGTTGGATCAGCCCCAGCATTTT

v_gene: TRBV7-2
j_gene: TRBJ2-5
d_gene: -
abundance: -
CDR3aa: CASSLGLTVQETQYF
CDR3nt: TGTGCCAGCAGCTTAGGATTAACAGTACAAGAGACCCAGTACTTC

v_gene: TRBV30
j_gene: TRBJ1-6
d_gene: TRBD1
abundance: once
CDR3aa: CAWNRQGNSPLHF
CDR3nt: TGTGCCTGGAACAGACAGGGGAATTCACCCCTCCACTTT

v_gene: TRBV7-9
j_gene: TRBJ2-1
d_gene: TRBD2
abundance: -
CDR3aa: CASSSLAGVNNEQFF
CDR3nt: TGTGCCAGCAGCTCTCTAGCGGGAGTCAACAATGAGCAGTTCTTC

v_gene: TRBV28
j_gene: TRBJ2-1
d_gene: TRBD2
abundance: -
CDR3aa: CASSLAGDYNEQFF
CDR3nt: TGTGCCAGCAGTTTGGCGGGAGACTACAATGAGCAGTTCTTC

v_gene: TRBV7-2
j_gene: TRBJ2-5
d_gene: TRBD2
abundance: -
CDR3aa: CASSPRTSGRGHETQYF
CDR3nt: TGTGCCAGCAGCCCGAGGACTAGCGGGAGAGGTCACGAGACCCAGTACTTC

v_gene: TRBV4-1
j_gene: TRBJ1-2
d_gene: TRBD1
abundance: -
CDR3aa: CASSGLVGTGGYGYTF
CDR3nt: TGCGCCAGCAGCGGCCTGGTCGGGACAGGGGGCTATGGCTACACCTTC

v_gene: TRBV25-1
j_gene: TRBJ1-1
d_gene: TRBD1
abundance: -
CDR3aa: CASRRQGGTEAFF
CDR3nt: TGTGCCAGCCGGCGACAGGGTGGCACTGAAGCTTTCTTT

v_gene: TRBV5-6
j_gene: TRBJ1-2
d_gene: -
abundance: once
CDR3aa: CASSLGPTGKRNYGYTF
CDR3nt: TGTGCCAGCAGCTTGGGCCCAACAGGCAAGCGAAACTATGGCTACACCTTC

v_gene: TRBV7-9
j_gene: TRBJ2-7
d_gene: TRBD1
abundance: -
CDR3aa: CASSCPDRASYEQYF
CDR3nt: TGTGCCAGCAGCTGTCCGGACAGGGCTTCCTACGAGCAGTACTTC

v_gene: TRBV11-2
j_gene: TRBJ1-2
d_gene: TRBD1
abundance: -
CDR3aa: CASSLTGEAYGYTF
CDR3nt: TGTGCCAGCAGCTTAACAGGGGAGGCCTATGGCTACACCTTC

v_gene: TRBV3-1/TRBV3-2
j_gene: TRBJ1-1
d_gene: TRBD1
abundance: -
CDR3aa: CASSPWDSQTEAFF
CDR3nt: TGTGCCAGCAGCCCTTGGGACAGCCAAACTGAAGCTTTCTTT

v_gene: TRBV3-1/TRBV3-2
j_gene: TRBJ2-2
d_gene: TRBD2
abundance: -
CDR3aa: CASRPAGEGTGELFF
CDR3nt: TGTGCCAGCAGACCAGCGGGAGAGGGCACCGGGGAGCTGTTTTTT

v_gene: TRBV27
j_gene: TRBJ1-5
d_gene: TRBD1
abundance: -
CDR3aa: CASSPEYLGQGRQPQHF
CDR3nt: TGTGCCAGCAGTCCCGAATACCTGGGACAGGGGCGACAGCCCCAGCATTTT

v_gene: TRBV6-5
j_gene: TRBJ2-1
d_gene: -
abundance: -
CDR3aa: CASRGRLDYNEQFF
CDR3nt: TGTGCCAGTCGGGGGAGACTCGACTACAATGAGCAGTTCTTC

v_gene: TRBV7-9
j_gene: TRBJ1-4
d_gene: TRBD1
abundance: -
CDR3aa: CASRPRDRYEKLFF
CDR3nt: TGTGCCAGCAGACCCCGGGACAGATACGAAAAACTGTTTTTT

v_gene: TRBV5-6
j_gene: TRBJ1-4
d_gene: TRBD1
abundance: -
CDR3aa: CASSFDRVDEKLFF
CDR3nt: TGTGCCAGCAGCTTTGACAGGGTGGATGAAAAACTGTTTTTT

v_gene: TRBV2
j_gene: TRBJ1-2
d_gene: TRBD1
abundance: -
CDR3aa: CASSEQGHNLGGYTF
CDR3nt: TGTGCCAGCAGCGAACAGGGGCATAATCTTGGTGGCTACACCTTC

v_gene: TRBV9
j_gene: TRBJ2-5
d_gene: -
abundance: -
CDR3aa: CASSVRGAPQETQYF
CDR3nt: TGTGCCAGCAGCGTCCGCGGGGCCCCACAAGAGACCCAGTACTTC

v_gene: TRBV7-7
j_gene: TRBJ2-3
d_gene: -
abundance: -
CDR3aa: CASSLESGQGTDTQYF
CDR3nt: TGTGCTAGCAGCTTAGAATCTGGGCAGGGTACAGATACGCAGTATTTT

v_gene: TRBV4-1
j_gene: TRBJ1-5
d_gene: -
abundance: -
CDR3aa: CASSQTSGDPQHF
CDR3nt: TGCGCCAGCAGCCAGACCTCGGGGGACCCCCAGCATTTT

v_gene: TRBV11-1
j_gene: TRBJ2-7
d_gene: -
abundance: -
CDR3aa: CASSPTPLFIYEQYF
CDR3nt: TGTGCCAGCAGCCCAACTCCCCTCTTCATCTACGAGCAGTACTTC

v_gene: TRBV6-5
j_gene: TRBJ2-7
d_gene: TRBD1
abundance: -
CDR3aa: CASSYQGQGIYEQYF
CDR3nt: TGTGCCAGCAGTTATCAAGGACAGGGTATCTACGAGCAGTACTTC

v_gene: TRBV5-1
j_gene: TRBJ1-1
d_gene: -
abundance: -
CDR3aa: CASSLDGGDTEAFF
CDR3nt: TGCGCCAGCAGCTTGGATGGGGGGGACACTGAAGCTTTCTTT

v_gene: TRBV27
j_gene: TRBJ1-2
d_gene: -
abundance: -
CDR3aa: CASSLQGGYGYTF
CDR3nt: TGTGCCAGCAGTTTACAGGGTGGTTATGGCTACACCTTC

v_gene: TRBV9
j_gene: TRBJ1-2
d_gene: TRBD1
abundance: -
CDR3aa: CASGPRGHRGSYGYTF
CDR3nt: TGTGCCAGCGGCCCAAGGGGCCACAGGGGATCCTATGGCTACACCTTC

v_gene: TRBV9
j_gene: TRBJ2-3
d_gene: TRBD2
abundance: -
CDR3aa: CASSASGSPDTQYF
CDR3nt: TGTGCCAGCAGCGCTAGCGGGAGCCCAGATACGCAGTATTTT

v_gene: TRBV11-2
j_gene: TRBJ2-3
d_gene: -
abundance: once
CDR3aa: CASSRYTDTQYF
CDR3nt: TGTGCCAGCAGCCGCTATACAGATACGCAGTATTTT

v_gene: TRBV28
j_gene: TRBJ1-2
d_gene: -
abundance: few
CDR3aa: CASSPPFQDINYGYTF
CDR3nt: TGTGCCAGCAGCCCCCCCTTCCAGGACATTAACTATGGCTACACCTTC

v_gene: TRBV18
j_gene: TRBJ2-1
d_gene: TRBD2
abundance: -
CDR3aa: CASSPREGLFNEQFF
CDR3nt: TGTGCCAGCTCACCCCGGGAGGGCCTTTTCAATGAGCAGTTCTTC

v_gene: TRBV4-1
j_gene: TRBJ2-2
d_gene: -
abundance: -
CDR3aa: CASSALGSGSSNTGELFF
CDR3nt: TGCGCCAGCAGCGCCTTGGGGAGCGGGTCTTCGAACACCGGGGAGCTGTTTTTT

v_gene: TRBV7-9
j_gene: TRBJ1-4
d_gene: -
abundance: few
CDR3aa: CASSSGFFRSGLFF
CDR3nt: TGTGCCAGCAGCTCAGGTTTTTTTCGATCTGGACTGTTTTTT

v_gene: TRBV5-5
j_gene: TRBJ2-5
d_gene: -
abundance: -
CDR3aa: CASSQPQGGQETQYF
CDR3nt: TGTGCCAGCAGCCAACCTCAGGGGGGCCAAGAGACCCAGTACTTC

v_gene: TRBV28
j_gene: TRBJ2-7
d_gene: TRBD2
abundance: -
CDR3aa: CASSLWASGNYEQYF
CDR3nt: TGTGCCAGCAGTTTATGGGCTAGCGGGAACTACGAGCAGTACTTC

v_gene: TRBV19
j_gene: TRBJ2-1
d_gene: -
abundance: -
CDR3aa: CASRPSRQLSEQFF
CDR3nt: TGTGCCAGTAGGCCTAGTAGGCAATTGTCTGAGCAGTTCTTC

v_gene: TRBV24-1
j_gene: TRBJ2-2
d_gene: -
abundance: few
CDR3aa: CATSDGATGELFF
CDR3nt: TGTGCCACCAGTGATGGGGCGACCGGGGAGCTGTTTTTT